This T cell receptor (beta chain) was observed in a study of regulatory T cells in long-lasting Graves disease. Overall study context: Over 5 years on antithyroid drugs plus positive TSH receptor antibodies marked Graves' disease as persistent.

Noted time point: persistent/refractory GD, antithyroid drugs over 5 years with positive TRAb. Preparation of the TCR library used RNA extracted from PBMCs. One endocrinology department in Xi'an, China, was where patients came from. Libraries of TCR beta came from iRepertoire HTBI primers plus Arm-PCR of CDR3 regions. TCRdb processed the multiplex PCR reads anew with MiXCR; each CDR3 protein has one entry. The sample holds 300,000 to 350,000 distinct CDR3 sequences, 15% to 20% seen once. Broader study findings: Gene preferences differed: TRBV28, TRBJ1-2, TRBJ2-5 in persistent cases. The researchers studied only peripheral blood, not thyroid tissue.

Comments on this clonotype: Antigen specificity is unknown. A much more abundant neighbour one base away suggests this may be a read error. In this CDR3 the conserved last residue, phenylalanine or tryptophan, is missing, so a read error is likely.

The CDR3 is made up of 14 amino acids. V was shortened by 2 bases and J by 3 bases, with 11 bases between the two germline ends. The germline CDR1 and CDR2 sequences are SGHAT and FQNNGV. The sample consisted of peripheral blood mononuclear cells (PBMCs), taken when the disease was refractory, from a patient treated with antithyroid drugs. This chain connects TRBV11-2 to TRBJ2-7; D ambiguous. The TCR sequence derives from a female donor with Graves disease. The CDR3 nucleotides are TGTGCCAGCAGCTTATCCACGAGGAACTACGAGCAGTACCTC. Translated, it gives CASSLSTRNYEQYL.